This T cell receptor (beta chain) emerged from a study of shared clonotypes between healthy human individuals (dated by TCRdb to 2019 to 2021). About the full investigation: A couple of women and a few men aged 18 to 49 years were included in the cohort. For each donor, CD4 naive and CD4 memory were each run on three plates, CD8 naive on two plates, and CD8 memory on one plate. The study deeply sequenced blood TCR repertoires of five healthy adults to estimate repertoire size and the extent of clonotype sharing between individuals. Libraries were prepared and TCR repertoires were sequenced by different laboratories using diverse techniques, in order to increase sequencing depth and limit assay-specific biases. Leukapheresis yielded between about 0.9 and 9 billion PBMCs per donor.

Unmatched junction bases come to 13, with V trimmed by 5 bases and J by 7 bases. CDR1 SGHRS and CDR2 YFSETQ were looked up in the germline V gene. The CDR3, from cysteine to phenylalanine, totals 15 residues. The only DNA kept is the CDR3, 45 bases in frame from the first base. Concerning this clone: The antigen this receptor binds is unknown. No base quality information exists; no much larger clone differs at one position.

The donors were healthy, HIV-negative adults who had no recently reported acute infections or vaccinations. All donors were Caucasian adults living in Nashville, Tennessee, USA. Magnetic negative selection was used to enrich CD4+ T cells, after which naive cells were positively selected on CD45RA and the negative fraction became the memory subset. Blood was obtained by leukapheresis, after which PBMCs were separated by Ficoll-Histopaque density gradient centrifugation and cryopreserved in liquid nitrogen vapor phase. Analytical flow cytometry was used to check the purity and quantity of every magnetically sorted T cell population. From each sorted fraction, genomic DNA was isolated and quantified by UV absorbance on a Nanodrop 2000c. Broad study findings and their caveats: The small number of donors limited the genetic and exposure-history diversity represented. Pairwise subsampling led to the expectation that sequencing depth would affect the degree of clonotype sharing among donors. Sampling was limited to blood, and TCR repertoires in tissue likely differ from TCR repertoires in blood. Compared with non-shared clonotypes, the clonotypes found in all four sorted-subset donors had higher generation probabilities. Rarefaction of sorted-subset datasets indicated incomplete sequencing despite the large sequencing depth. Across a few donors, roughly 5.1% of naive CD4, around 3.3% of naive CD8, roughly 2.3% of memory CD4, and around 0.4% of memory CD8 clonotypes were shared. Estimated clonotype richness was generally larger for naive than for memory subsets.

TCR CDR3 regions were amplified from genomic DNA by multiplex PCR using the deep immunoSEQ assay. Extracted genomic DNA from each cell subset was spread evenly across all wells of several immunoSEQ 96-well plates, with each plate serving as a replicate. For sorted subsets, 150 to 250 ng of genomic DNA, equivalent to 25,000 to 35,000 T cell genomes, went into each replicate PCR. Purified libraries were quantified with a Qubit 3.0 fluorometer, sized on a Bioanalyzer 2100, and re-quantified with the KAPA Library Quantification kit. Each immunoSEQ 96-well plate was sequenced on its own single-read 150-cycle Illumina NextSeq 550 flow cell. The paper's data handling went like this. Because only junctional sequences without quality scores were contained in the immunoSEQ output, filtering matching that applied to full-length reads could not be performed. Sequences were annotated with PyIR, a Python wrapper for IgBLAST v1.9, using IMGT germline references to assign V/J genes and CDR3. Any read was removed if the V/J assignment was weak (E-value above 1e-6), the CDR3 was missing, or the read contained stop codons, out-of-frame junctions, or ambiguous translated residues. V3J clonotypes were defined as sequences sharing an identical inferred V gene, J gene, and CDR3 amino acid sequence. Percentage overlap between repertoires was computed as shared unique clonotypes divided by the size of the smaller repertoire. Three approaches were used to assess repertoire richness: RTK rarefaction, the Chao1 estimator, and Recon v2.1 estimates of unobserved clonotypes. OLGA was used to compute generation probabilities for all TCRbeta clonotypes that the gDNA method yielded from a handful of donors. Sourced from immuneACCESS, this table was stored by TCRdb with only in-frame sequences that have V and J called. A share of the clones is absent; for the studies checked, an unresolved V gene accounts for under half, and the remainder has no known explanation. The V and J calls and the clone size are those of that table, but D and trimming were determined from the DNA. This sample comprises approximately 980,000 clones, 70% to 85% of them detected only once. Approximately 1.5% of the sample is in the top ten clones.

The rearranged segments are TRBV5-1 and TRBJ1-2, with 8 middle bases fitting TRBD1. Material for sequencing was memory CD4+ T cells sorted from blood. According to the study, the label for this sample's cell subset or site signals: CD45RA-negative fraction. This TCR came from a man aged 18 to 29 in good health. The DNA sequence is given as TGCGCCAGCAGTCCCGCGAACAGGGGGAGGGGTGGCTACACCTTC. It translates to CASSPANRGRGGYTF.